Listed below are T cell receptor beta chains from one sample, sequenced in a study of lymphopenia after photon versus proton radiotherapy. This table comes from immunoSEQ multiplex PCR, and its TCRdb copy is limited to in-frame clones, with some not included. The sample holds about 40,000 clones, just over 85% seen once. Sample: peripheral blood, taken from a patient treated with proton-based radiotherapy. These receptors were taken from a woman in her 70s with pancreatic cancer. Some clones in this sample may be carry-over from other donors' samples. CDR3s include the opening cysteine and the closing phenylalanine or tryptophan. Fields, in order: D gene, J gene, V gene, clone size, CDR3 DNA, CDR3 protein. A D gene is named only where the DNA matches it firmly. Size is omitted from some rows. Given values are once, few, many or a class for expanded clones.

d_gene: NA; j_gene: TRBJ1-3; v_gene: TRBV28; abundance: once; CDR3nt: TGTGCCAGCAGTCCCCCCCGCCTGACAGCGAACACCATATATTTT; CDR3aa: CASSPPRLTANTIYF
d_gene: NA; j_gene: TRBJ1-6; v_gene: TRBV19; abundance: NA; CDR3nt: TGTGCCAGTAGTGAGACCTATTCACCCCTCCACTTT; CDR3aa: CASSETYSPLHF
d_gene: TRBD1; j_gene: TRBJ2-1; v_gene: TRBV19; abundance: NA; CDR3nt: TGTGCCAGTAGCAGACTCAACAGGGGGCTATACAATGAGCAGTTCTTC; CDR3aa: CASSRLNRGLYNEQFF
d_gene: NA; j_gene: TRBJ1-1; v_gene: TRBV6-1; abundance: NA; CDR3nt: TGTGCCAGCAGTGAAGCCTGGGGGTCGACTGAAGCTTTCTTT; CDR3aa: CASSEAWGSTEAFF
d_gene: TRBD2; j_gene: TRBJ2-7; v_gene: TRBV15; abundance: NA; CDR3nt: TGTGCCACCAGCAGAGAGTCTCTAGCGGGAGTCAGGTCCTACGAGCAGTACTTC; CDR3aa: CATSRESLAGVRSYEQYF
d_gene: NA; j_gene: TRBJ1-2; v_gene: TRBV5-8; abundance: NA; CDR3nt: TGTGCCAGCAGCTTGGTGACAGATCCTAACTATGGCTACACCTTC; CDR3aa: CASSLVTDPNYGYTF
d_gene: NA; j_gene: TRBJ2-7; v_gene: TRBV5-1; abundance: NA; CDR3nt: TGCGCCAGCAGCTTCGGACCCTACGAGCAGTACTTC; CDR3aa: CASSFGPYEQYF
d_gene: NA; j_gene: TRBJ2-3; v_gene: TRBV7-9; abundance: NA; CDR3nt: TGTGCCAGCAGCTTAGGAGGCCAGGGCACAGATACGCAGTATTTT; CDR3aa: CASSLGGQGTDTQYF
d_gene: NA; j_gene: TRBJ2-7; v_gene: TRBV25-1; abundance: NA; CDR3nt: TGTGCCAGCAGTGTAGGTTCACCGCCCTACGAGCAGTACTTC; CDR3aa: CASSVGSPPYEQYF
d_gene: TRBD1; j_gene: TRBJ1-4; v_gene: TRBV7-2; abundance: NA; CDR3nt: TGTGCCAGCAGCTTATGGGGCGGGACAGCTTTTGCAACTAATGAAAAACTGTTTTTT; CDR3aa: CASSLWGGTAFATNEKLFF
d_gene: TRBD1; j_gene: TRBJ2-1; v_gene: TRBV7-2; abundance: NA; CDR3nt: TGTGCCAGCAGCTTTGGACAGGGGATGTGGGAGCAGTTCTTC; CDR3aa: CASSFGQGMWEQFF
d_gene: NA; j_gene: TRBJ2-2; v_gene: TRBV29-1; abundance: NA; CDR3nt: TGCAGCTCGCTCGACCCTTCCACCGGGGAGCTGTTTTTT; CDR3aa: CSSLDPSTGELFF
d_gene: TRBD1; j_gene: TRBJ1-2; v_gene: TRBV28; abundance: NA; CDR3nt: TGTGCCAGCACATACGGGGACAGGGCTGGCTACACCTTC; CDR3aa: CASTYGDRAGYTF
d_gene: TRBD1; j_gene: TRBJ1-2; v_gene: TRBV28; abundance: NA; CDR3nt: TGTGCCAGCAGTCGAGCGGGACAGACAAACTATGGCTACACCTTC; CDR3aa: CASSRAGQTNYGYTF
d_gene: TRBD2; j_gene: TRBJ2-1; v_gene: TRBV7-2; abundance: few; CDR3nt: TGTGCCAGCAGCTCGGGACTAGCCCCCCTCAATGAGCAGTTCTTC; CDR3aa: CASSSGLAPLNEQFF
d_gene: NA; j_gene: TRBJ2-5; v_gene: TRBV6-6; abundance: NA; CDR3nt: TGTGCCAGCAGAACGGGGTTTGGCCAAGAGACCCAGTACTTC; CDR3aa: CASRTGFGQETQYF
d_gene: NA; j_gene: TRBJ2-7; v_gene: TRBV14; abundance: NA; CDR3nt: TGTGCCAGCAGCCAAGGGAGGTACGGGGGCCCCTACGAGCAGTACTTC; CDR3aa: CASSQGRYGGPYEQYF
d_gene: NA; j_gene: TRBJ1-1; v_gene: TRBV18; abundance: NA; CDR3nt: TGTGCCAGCTCACCACCCCTGGCGACGAGGACTGAAGCTTTCTTT; CDR3aa: CASSPPLATRTEAFF
d_gene: NA; j_gene: TRBJ1-3; v_gene: TRBV6-5; abundance: NA; CDR3nt: TGTGCCAGCAGTTCCTCTTCTGGAAACACCATATATTTT; CDR3aa: CASSSSSGNTIYF
d_gene: NA; j_gene: TRBJ1-3; v_gene: TRBV9; abundance: NA; CDR3nt: TGTGCCAGCAGCGTAGAGGGGTTATTCTCTGGAAACACCATATATTTT; CDR3aa: CASSVEGLFSGNTIYF
d_gene: TRBD1; j_gene: TRBJ1-2; v_gene: TRBV11-2; abundance: NA; CDR3nt: TGTGCCAGCAGCTCCAATCTCGGCGGGACAGGGGTTGGCTACACCTTC; CDR3aa: CASSSNLGGTGVGYTF
d_gene: TRBD2; j_gene: TRBJ2-5; v_gene: TRBV11-1; abundance: NA; CDR3nt: TGTGCCAGCAGCTTTTCTAGCGGGCCTCAAGGAGAGACCCAGTACTTC; CDR3aa: CASSFSSGPQGETQYF
d_gene: TRBD1; j_gene: TRBJ2-7; v_gene: TRBV11-2; abundance: NA; CDR3nt: TGTGCCAGCAGCCTGGGACAGGGGTGGGTCGAGCAGTACTTC; CDR3aa: CASSLGQGWVEQYF
d_gene: NA; j_gene: TRBJ2-6; v_gene: TRBV4-3; abundance: once; CDR3nt: TGCGCCAGCAGCCACGACCGGGTCTCTGGGGCCAACGTCCTGACTTTC; CDR3aa: CASSHDRVSGANVLTF
d_gene: NA; j_gene: TRBJ2-7; v_gene: TRBV11-2; abundance: NA; CDR3nt: TGTGCCAGCAGCCCATCGGGCGGAACGAGCTCCTACGAGCAGTACTTC; CDR3aa: CASSPSGGTSSYEQYF
d_gene: TRBD1; j_gene: TRBJ1-2; v_gene: TRBV7-2; abundance: NA; CDR3nt: TGTGCCAGCAGCTTAGAGATGTGGACAGGGGGCCATGGCTACACCTTC; CDR3aa: CASSLEMWTGGHGYTF
d_gene: NA; j_gene: TRBJ2-3; v_gene: TRBV13; abundance: NA; CDR3nt: TGTGCCAGCAGCTTAGGATCGAACACAGATACGCAGTATTTT; CDR3aa: CASSLGSNTDTQYF
d_gene: TRBD1; j_gene: TRBJ1-6; v_gene: TRBV28; abundance: NA; CDR3nt: TGTGCCAGCAGAGGGGGACAGGAGTTGAGGACCCTCCACTTT; CDR3aa: CASRGGQELRTLHF
d_gene: TRBD1; j_gene: TRBJ2-7; v_gene: TRBV5-6; abundance: few; CDR3nt: TGTGCCAGCAGCTTCTATGTTACAGGGGTATCCCTCGAGCAGTACTTC; CDR3aa: CASSFYVTGVSLEQYF
d_gene: TRBD1; j_gene: TRBJ1-4; v_gene: TRBV5-6; abundance: NA; CDR3nt: TGTGCCAGCAGCTCCCTAACAGGGGACCCGACTAATGAAAAACTGTTTTTT; CDR3aa: CASSSLTGDPTNEKLFF
d_gene: TRBD2; j_gene: TRBJ2-7; v_gene: TRBV28; abundance: NA; CDR3nt: TGTGCCAGCAGTTTTTTGCGCGGGAGAGTGTCCTACGAGCAGTACTTC; CDR3aa: CASSFLRGRVSYEQYF
d_gene: NA; j_gene: TRBJ2-2; v_gene: TRBV7-2; abundance: NA; CDR3nt: TGTGCCAGCAGCTTAGCTGGCGGGACGAACACCGGGGAGCTGTTTTTT; CDR3aa: CASSLAGGTNTGELFF
d_gene: NA; j_gene: TRBJ2-1; v_gene: TRBV7-9; abundance: NA; CDR3nt: TGTGCCAGCAGCCTTGGGGACCTCCTCATCGAGCAGTTCTTC; CDR3aa: CASSLGDLLIEQFF
d_gene: NA; j_gene: TRBJ1-5; v_gene: TRBV19; abundance: NA; CDR3nt: TGTGCCAGTACCTTCCACGGCAGGGAGGGCAATCAGCCCCAGCATTTT; CDR3aa: CASTFHGREGNQPQHF
d_gene: NA; j_gene: TRBJ2-7; v_gene: TRBV11-2; abundance: NA; CDR3nt: TGTGCCAGCAGCTTAACCCAAGGCGAGCAGTACTTC; CDR3aa: CASSLTQGEQYF
d_gene: TRBD2; j_gene: TRBJ2-7; v_gene: TRBV6-1; abundance: NA; CDR3nt: TGTGCCAGCAGGGGGACTACCGAAGAGTACTACGAGCAGTACTTC; CDR3aa: CASRGTTEEYYEQYF
d_gene: TRBD1; j_gene: TRBJ2-7; v_gene: TRBV2; abundance: NA; CDR3nt: TGTGCCAGCACCGGACAGGGAATATTTGGCGAGCAGTACTTC; CDR3aa: CASTGQGIFGEQYF
d_gene: NA; j_gene: TRBJ2-7; v_gene: TRBV2; abundance: NA; CDR3nt: TGTGCCAGCAAGGGGGGTGGAGCCTACGAGCAGTACTTC; CDR3aa: CASKGGGAYEQYF
d_gene: NA; j_gene: TRBJ1-3; v_gene: TRBV11-2; abundance: NA; CDR3nt: TGTGCCAGCAGCCCCCGGCGGGGAATCTCTGGAAACACCATATATTTT; CDR3aa: CASSPRRGISGNTIYF
d_gene: TRBD1; j_gene: TRBJ2-7; v_gene: TRBV6-1; abundance: NA; CDR3nt: TGTGCCAGCAGTGCTGGCAGGGGGCCCTCCTACGAGCAGTACTTC; CDR3aa: CASSAGRGPSYEQYF
d_gene: NA; j_gene: TRBJ1-5; v_gene: TRBV21-1; abundance: NA; CDR3nt: TGTGCCAGCAGGTGGGACAAGGAGGGGAATCAGCCCCAGCATTTT; CDR3aa: CASRWDKEGNQPQHF
d_gene: TRBD2; j_gene: TRBJ2-3; v_gene: TRBV30; abundance: NA; CDR3nt: TGTGCCTGGAGGGCAGGAAGCGGGAGTCCGCAGTATTTT; CDR3aa: CAWRAGSGSPQYF
d_gene: NA; j_gene: TRBJ2-1; v_gene: TRBV28; abundance: NA; CDR3nt: TGTGCCAGCAGTACCCCGACAGTAAACAATGAGCAGTTCTTC; CDR3aa: CASSTPTVNNEQFF
d_gene: TRBD2; j_gene: TRBJ2-3; v_gene: TRBV11-2; abundance: NA; CDR3nt: TGTGCCAGCAGCTTAGATAAGGGACTAGCGGATACGCAGTATTTT; CDR3aa: CASSLDKGLADTQYF
d_gene: TRBD1; j_gene: TRBJ2-2; v_gene: TRBV11-2; abundance: NA; CDR3nt: TGTGCCAGCAGCAACAGGGGGAACACCGGGGAGCTGTTTTTT; CDR3aa: CASSNRGNTGELFF
d_gene: NA; j_gene: TRBJ1-4; v_gene: TRBV6-6; abundance: NA; CDR3nt: TGTGCCAGCAGCAAAATACAGGGTATCACTAATGAAAAACTGTTTTTT; CDR3aa: CASSKIQGITNEKLFF
d_gene: NA; j_gene: TRBJ1-4; v_gene: TRBV7-2; abundance: NA; CDR3nt: TGTGCCAGCAGCTTACAGGGCATTAATGAAAAACTGTTTTTT; CDR3aa: CASSLQGINEKLFF